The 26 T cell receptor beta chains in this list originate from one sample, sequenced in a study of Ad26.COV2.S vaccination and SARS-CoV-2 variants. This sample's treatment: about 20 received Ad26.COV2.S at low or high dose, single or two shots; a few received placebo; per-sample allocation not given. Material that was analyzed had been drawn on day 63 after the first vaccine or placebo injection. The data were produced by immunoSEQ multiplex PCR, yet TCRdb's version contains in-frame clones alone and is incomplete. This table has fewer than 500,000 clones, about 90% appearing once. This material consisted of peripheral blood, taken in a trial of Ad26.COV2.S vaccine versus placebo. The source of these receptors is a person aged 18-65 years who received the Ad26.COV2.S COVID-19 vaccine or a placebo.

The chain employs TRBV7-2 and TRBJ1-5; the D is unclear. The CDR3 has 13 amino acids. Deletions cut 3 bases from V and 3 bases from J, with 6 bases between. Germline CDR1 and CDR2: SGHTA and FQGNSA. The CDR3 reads CASSLTLNQPQHF. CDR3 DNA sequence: TGTGCCAGCAGCTTGACCCTCAATCAGCCCCAGCATTTT.

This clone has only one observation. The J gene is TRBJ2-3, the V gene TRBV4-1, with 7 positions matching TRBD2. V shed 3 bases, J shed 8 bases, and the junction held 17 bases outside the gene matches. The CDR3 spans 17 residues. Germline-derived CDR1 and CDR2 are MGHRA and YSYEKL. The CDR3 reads CASSHPASGTWGGTQYF. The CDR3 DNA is TGCGCCAGCAGCCACCCCGCCAGCGGGACTTGGGGCGGTACGCAGTATTTT.

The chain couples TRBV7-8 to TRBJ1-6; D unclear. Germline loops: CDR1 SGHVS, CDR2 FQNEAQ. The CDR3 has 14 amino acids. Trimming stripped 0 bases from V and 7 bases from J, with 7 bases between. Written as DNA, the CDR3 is TGTGCCAGCAGCTTAGCTACAGCCAATTCACCCCTCCACTTT. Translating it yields CASSLATANSPLHF.

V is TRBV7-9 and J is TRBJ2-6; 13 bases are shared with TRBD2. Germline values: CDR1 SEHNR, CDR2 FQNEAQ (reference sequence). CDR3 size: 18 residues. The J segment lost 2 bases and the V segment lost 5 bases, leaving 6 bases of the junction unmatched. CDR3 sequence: CASSPGTSGAPGANVLTF. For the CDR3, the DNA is TGTGCCAGCAGCCCCGGGACTAGCGGGGCCCCTGGGGCCAACGTCCTGACTTTC.

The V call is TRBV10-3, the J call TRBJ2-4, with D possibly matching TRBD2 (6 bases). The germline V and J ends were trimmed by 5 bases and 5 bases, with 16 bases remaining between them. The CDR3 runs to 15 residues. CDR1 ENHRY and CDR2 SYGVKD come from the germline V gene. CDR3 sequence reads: CAISNPTGTENIQYF. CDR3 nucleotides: TGTGCCATCAGTAACCCCACCGGGACTGAAAACATTCAGTACTTC.

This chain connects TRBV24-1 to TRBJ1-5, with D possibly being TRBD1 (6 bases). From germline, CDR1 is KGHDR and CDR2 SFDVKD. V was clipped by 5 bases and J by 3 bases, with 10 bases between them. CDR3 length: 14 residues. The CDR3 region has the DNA TGTGCCACCAGTGGTCGGGGGCCCAATCAGCCCCAGCATTTT. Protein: CATSGRGPNQPQHF.

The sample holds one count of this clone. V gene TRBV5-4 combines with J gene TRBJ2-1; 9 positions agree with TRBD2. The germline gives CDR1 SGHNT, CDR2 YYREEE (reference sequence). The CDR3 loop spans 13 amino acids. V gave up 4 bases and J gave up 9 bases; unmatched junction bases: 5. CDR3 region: CASSKREVGEQFF. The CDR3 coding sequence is TGTGCCAGCAGCAAGCGGGAGGTGGGTGAGCAGTTCTTC.

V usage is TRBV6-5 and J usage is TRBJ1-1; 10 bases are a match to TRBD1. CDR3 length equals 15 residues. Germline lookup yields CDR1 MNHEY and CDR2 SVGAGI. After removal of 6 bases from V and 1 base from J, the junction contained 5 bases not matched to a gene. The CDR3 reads CASRPRQGANTEAFF. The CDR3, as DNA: TGTGCCAGCAGGCCTCGACAGGGGGCGAACACTGAAGCTTTCTTT.

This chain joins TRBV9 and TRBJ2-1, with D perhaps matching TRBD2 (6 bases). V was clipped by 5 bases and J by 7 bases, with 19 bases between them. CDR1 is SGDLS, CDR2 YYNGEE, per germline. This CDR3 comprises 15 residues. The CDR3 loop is CASSFGLWRMNEQFF. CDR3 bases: TGTGCCAGCAGTTTCGGACTATGGCGAATGAATGAGCAGTTCTTC.

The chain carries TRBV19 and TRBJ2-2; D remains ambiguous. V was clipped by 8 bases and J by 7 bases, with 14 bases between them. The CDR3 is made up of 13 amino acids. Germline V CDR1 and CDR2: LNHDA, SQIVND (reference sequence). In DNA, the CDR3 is TGTGCCAGTTCCTTTCGGTTAGGCGGGGAGCTGTTTTTT. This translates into CASSFRLGGELFF.

CDR3 sequence (DNA): TGTGCCAGCAGGAGGGGAGTAGGGGTCGAAAAACTGTTTTTT. Protein sequence: CASRRGVGVEKLFF. The chain links TRBV28 to TRBJ1-4, with a tentative D call TRBD1 (5 bases). Trimming pared 6 bases from V and 8 bases from J, leaving 16 bases between. Per the germline V gene, CDR1 is MDHEN and CDR2 is SYDVKM. CDR3 length equals 14 residues. Variable domain in full (rest from reference TRBV28 and TRBJ1-4): DVKVTQSSRYLVKRTGEKVFLECVQDMDHENMFWYRQDPGLGLRLIYFSYDVKMKEKGDIPEGYSVSREKKERFSLILESASTNQTSMYLCASRRGVGVEKLFFGSGTQLSVL.

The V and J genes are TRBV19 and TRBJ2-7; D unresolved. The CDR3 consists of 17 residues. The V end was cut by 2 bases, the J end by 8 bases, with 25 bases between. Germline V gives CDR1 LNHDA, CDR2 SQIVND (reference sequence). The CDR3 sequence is CASSIRPYKFTAYKQYF. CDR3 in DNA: TGTGCCAGTAGTATACGCCCCTACAAATTCACGGCGTACAAGCAGTACTTC.

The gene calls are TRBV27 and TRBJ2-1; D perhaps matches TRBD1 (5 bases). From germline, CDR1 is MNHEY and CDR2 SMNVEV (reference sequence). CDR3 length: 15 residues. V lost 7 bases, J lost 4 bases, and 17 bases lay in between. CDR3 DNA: TGTGCCAGCAAGGGTAGGAGACAGAAGTACAATGAGCAGTTCTTC. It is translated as CASKGRRQKYNEQFF.

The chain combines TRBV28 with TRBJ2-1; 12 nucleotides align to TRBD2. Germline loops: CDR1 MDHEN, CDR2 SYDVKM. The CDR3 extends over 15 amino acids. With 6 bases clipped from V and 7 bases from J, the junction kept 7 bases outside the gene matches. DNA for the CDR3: TGTGCCAGCAGACTACCTAGCGGGAGGGCGAATGAGCAGTTCTTC. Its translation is CASRLPSGRANEQFF.

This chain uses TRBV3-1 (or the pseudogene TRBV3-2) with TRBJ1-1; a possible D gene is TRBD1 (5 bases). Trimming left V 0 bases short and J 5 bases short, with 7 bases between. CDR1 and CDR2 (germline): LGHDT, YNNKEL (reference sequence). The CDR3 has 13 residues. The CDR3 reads CASSQEEGTEAFF. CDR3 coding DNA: TGTGCCAGCAGCCAAGAAGAGGGGACTGAAGCTTTCTTT.

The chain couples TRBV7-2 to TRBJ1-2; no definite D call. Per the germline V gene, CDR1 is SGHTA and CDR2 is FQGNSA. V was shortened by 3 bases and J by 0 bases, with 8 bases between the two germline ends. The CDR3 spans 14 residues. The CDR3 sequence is CASSFSATNYGYTF. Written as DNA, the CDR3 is TGTGCCAGCAGCTTTTCAGCGACTAACTATGGCTACACCTTC.

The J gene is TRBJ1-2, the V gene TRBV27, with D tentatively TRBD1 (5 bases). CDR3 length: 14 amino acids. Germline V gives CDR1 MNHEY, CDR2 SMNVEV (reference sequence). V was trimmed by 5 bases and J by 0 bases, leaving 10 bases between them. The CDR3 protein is CASSTTVTNYGYTF. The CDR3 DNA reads TGTGCCAGCAGTACGACAGTAACTAACTATGGCTACACCTTC.

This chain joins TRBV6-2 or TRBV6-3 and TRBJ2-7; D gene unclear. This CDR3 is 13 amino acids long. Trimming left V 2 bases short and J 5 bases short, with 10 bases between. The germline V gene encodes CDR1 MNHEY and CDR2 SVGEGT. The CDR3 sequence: CASSYVQADEQYF. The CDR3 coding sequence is TGTGCCAGCAGTTACGTGCAGGCTGACGAGCAGTACTTC.

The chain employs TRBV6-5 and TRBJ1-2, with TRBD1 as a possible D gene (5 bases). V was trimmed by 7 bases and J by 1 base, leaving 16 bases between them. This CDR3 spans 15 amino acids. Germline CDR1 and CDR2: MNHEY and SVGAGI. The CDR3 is CASTQGTRRNYGYTF. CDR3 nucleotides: TGTGCCAGCACCCAAGGGACCAGACGTAACTATGGCTACACCTTC.

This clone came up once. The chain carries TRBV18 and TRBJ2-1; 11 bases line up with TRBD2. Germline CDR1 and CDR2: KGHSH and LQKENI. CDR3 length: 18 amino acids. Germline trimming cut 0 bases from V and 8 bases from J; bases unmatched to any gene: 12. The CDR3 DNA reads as TGTGCCAGCTCACCACCCTACAGGGTACTAGCGGGAGTGGATGAGCAGTTCTTC. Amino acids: CASSPPYRVLAGVDEQFF.

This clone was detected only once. This chain's CDR3 is CASSLVGTGNTIYF. CDR3 DNA: TGTGCCAGCAGCTTAGTAGGTACTGGAAACACCATATATTTT. The chain recombines TRBV7-2 with TRBJ1-3; the D is unclear. CDR3 length: 14 residues. Trimming pared 1 base from V and 2 bases from J, leaving 6 bases between. Germline-derived CDR1 and CDR2 are SGHTA and FQGNSA.

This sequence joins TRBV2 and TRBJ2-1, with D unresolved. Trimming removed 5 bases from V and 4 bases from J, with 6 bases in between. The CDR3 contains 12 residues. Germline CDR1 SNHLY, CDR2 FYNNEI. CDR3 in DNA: TGTGCCAGCAGTAGAACTTACAATGAGCAGTTCTTC. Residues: CASSRTYNEQFF.

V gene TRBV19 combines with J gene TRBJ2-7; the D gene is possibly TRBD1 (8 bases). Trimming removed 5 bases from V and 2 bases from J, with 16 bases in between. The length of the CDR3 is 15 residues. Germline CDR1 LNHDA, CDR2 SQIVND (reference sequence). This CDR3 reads CASSSDRGLTYEQYF. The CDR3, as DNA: TGTGCCAGTAGTTCTGACAGGGGACTAACCTACGAGCAGTACTTC.

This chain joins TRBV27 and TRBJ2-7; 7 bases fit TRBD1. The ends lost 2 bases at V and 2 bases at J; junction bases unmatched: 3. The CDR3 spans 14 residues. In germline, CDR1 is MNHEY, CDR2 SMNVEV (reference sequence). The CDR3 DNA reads TGTGCCAGCAGTTTAACAGGGGTCCCCTACGAGCAGTACTTC. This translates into CASSLTGVPYEQYF.

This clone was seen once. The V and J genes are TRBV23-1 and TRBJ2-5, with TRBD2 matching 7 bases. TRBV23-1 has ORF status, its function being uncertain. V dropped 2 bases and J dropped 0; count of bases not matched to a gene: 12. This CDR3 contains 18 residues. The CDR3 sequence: CASSQRVGGGPYQETQYF. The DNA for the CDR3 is TGCGCCAGCAGTCAAAGAGTTGGCGGGGGACCGTACCAAGAGACCCAGTACTTC.

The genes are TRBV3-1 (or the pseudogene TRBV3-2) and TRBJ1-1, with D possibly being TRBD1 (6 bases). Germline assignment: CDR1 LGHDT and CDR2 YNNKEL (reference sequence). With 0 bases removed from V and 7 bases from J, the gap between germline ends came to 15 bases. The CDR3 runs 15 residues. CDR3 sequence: CASSQDWGTPLEAFF. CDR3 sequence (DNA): TGTGCCAGCAGCCAAGATTGGGGGACACCCCTTGAAGCTTTCTTT.